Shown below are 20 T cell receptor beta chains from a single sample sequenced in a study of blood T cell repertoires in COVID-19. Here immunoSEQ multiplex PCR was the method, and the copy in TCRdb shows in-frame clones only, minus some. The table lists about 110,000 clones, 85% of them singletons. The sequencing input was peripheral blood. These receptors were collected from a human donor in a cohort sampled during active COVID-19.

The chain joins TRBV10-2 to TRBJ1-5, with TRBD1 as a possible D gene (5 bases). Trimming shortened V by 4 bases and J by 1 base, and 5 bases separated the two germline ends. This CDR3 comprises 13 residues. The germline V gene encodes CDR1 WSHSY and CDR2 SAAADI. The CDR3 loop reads CASSAGSNQPQHF. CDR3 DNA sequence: TGCGCCAGCAGTGCAGGGAGCAATCAGCCCCAGCATTTT.

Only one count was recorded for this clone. The CDR3: CASRTENTGELFF. The CDR3 DNA follows: TGTGCCAGCAGGACAGAGAACACCGGGGAGCTGTTTTTT. J is TRBJ2-2 and V is TRBV12-3 or TRBV12-4; the D gene is possibly TRBD1 (5 bases). V shed 6 bases and J shed 1 base, with 6 bases lying between them. This CDR3 has 13 residues.

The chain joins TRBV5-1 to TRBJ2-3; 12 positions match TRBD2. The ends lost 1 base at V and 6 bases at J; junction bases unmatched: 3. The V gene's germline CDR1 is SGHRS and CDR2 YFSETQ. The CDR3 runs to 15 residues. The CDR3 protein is CASSLTSGGLDTQYF. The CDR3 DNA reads TGCGCCAGCAGCTTGACTAGCGGGGGGTTGGATACGCAGTATTTT.

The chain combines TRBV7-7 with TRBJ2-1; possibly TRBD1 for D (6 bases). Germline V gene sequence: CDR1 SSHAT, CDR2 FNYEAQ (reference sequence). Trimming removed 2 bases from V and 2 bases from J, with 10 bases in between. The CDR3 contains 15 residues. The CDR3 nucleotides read TGTGCCAGCAGCTTATTACAGGGACCCTACAATGAGCAGTTCTTC. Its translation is CASSLLQGPYNEQFF.

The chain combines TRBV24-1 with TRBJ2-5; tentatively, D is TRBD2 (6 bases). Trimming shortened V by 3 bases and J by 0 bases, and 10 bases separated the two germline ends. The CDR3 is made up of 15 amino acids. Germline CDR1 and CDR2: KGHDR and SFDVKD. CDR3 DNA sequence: TGTGCCACCAGTGATCTCCGGGACTACCAAGAGACCCAGTACTTC. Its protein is CATSDLRDYQETQYF.

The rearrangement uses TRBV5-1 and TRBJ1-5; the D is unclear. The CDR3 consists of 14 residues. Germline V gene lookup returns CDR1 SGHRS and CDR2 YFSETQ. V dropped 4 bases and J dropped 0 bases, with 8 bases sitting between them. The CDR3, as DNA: TGCGCCAGCAGCCGCGGTGATAGCAATCAGCCCCAGCATTTT. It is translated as CASSRGDSNQPQHF.

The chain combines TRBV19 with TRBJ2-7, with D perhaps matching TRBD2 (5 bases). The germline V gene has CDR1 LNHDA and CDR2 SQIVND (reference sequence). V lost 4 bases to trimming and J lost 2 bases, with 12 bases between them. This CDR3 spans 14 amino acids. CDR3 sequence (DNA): TGTGCCAGTAGTACCGGACTGGATGCCTACGAGCAGTACTTC. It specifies CASSTGLDAYEQYF.

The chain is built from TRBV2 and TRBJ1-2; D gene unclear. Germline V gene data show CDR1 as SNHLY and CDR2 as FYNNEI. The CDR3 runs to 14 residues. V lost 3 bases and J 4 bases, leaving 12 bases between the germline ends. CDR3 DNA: TGTGCCAGCAGTGACAATTTGGAGTTCTATGGCTACACCTTC. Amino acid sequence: CASSDNLEFYGYTF.

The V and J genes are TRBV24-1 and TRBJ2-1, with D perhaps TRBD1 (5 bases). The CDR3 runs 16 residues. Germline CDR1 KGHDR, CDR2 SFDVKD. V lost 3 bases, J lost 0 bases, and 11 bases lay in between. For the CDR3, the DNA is TGTGCCACCAGTGATAAGACAGCGAGCTCCTACAATGAGCAGTTCTTC. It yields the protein CATSDKTASSYNEQFF.

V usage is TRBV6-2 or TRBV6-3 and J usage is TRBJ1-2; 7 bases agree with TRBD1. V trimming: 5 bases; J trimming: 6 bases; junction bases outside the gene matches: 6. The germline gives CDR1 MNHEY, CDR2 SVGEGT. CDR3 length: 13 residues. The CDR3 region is CASSKRTGHGYTF. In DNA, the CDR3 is TGTGCCAGCAGTAAACGGACAGGCCATGGCTACACCTTC.

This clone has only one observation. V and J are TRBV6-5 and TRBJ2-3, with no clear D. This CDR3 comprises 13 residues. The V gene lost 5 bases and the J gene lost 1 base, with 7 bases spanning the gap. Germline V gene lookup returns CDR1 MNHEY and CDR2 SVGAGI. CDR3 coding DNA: TGTGCCAGCAGTCAATCGGGCACAGATACGCAGTATTTT. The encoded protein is CASSQSGTDTQYF.

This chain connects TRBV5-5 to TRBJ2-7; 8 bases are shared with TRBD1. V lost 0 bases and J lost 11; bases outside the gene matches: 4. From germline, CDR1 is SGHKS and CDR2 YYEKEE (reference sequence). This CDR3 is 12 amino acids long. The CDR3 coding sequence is TGTGCCAGCAGCTTGGGACAGGGGCTGGAGTACTTC. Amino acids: CASSLGQGLEYF.

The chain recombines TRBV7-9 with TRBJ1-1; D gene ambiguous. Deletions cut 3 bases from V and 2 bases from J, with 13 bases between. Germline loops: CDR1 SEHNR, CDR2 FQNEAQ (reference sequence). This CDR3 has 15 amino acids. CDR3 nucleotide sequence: TGTGCCAGCAGCTTGCGGGCACCAACTAACACTGAAGCTTTCTTT. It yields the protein CASSLRAPTNTEAFF.

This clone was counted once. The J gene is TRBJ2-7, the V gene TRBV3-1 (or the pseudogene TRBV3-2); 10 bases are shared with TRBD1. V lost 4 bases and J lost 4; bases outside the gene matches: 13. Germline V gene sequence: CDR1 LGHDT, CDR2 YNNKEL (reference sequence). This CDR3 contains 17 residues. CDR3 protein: CASSLGQGGIIAYEQYF. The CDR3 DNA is TGTGCCAGCAGCCTCGGACAGGGGGGGATTATAGCGTACGAGCAGTACTTC.

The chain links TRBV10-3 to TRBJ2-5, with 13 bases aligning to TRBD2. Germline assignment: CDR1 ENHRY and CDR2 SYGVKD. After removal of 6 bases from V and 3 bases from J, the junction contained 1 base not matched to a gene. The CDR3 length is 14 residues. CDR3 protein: CAISGTSGEETQYF. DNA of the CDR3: TGTGCCATCAGCGGGACTAGCGGGGAAGAGACCCAGTACTTC.

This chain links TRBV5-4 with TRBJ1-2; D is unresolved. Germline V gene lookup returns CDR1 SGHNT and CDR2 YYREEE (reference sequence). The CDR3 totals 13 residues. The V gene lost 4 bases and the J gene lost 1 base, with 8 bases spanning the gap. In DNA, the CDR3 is TGTGCCAGCAGCCTTACAAATAACTATGGCTACACCTTC. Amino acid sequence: CASSLTNNYGYTF. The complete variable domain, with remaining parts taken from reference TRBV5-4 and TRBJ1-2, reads ETGVTQSPTHLIKTRGQQVTLRCSSQSGHNTVSWYQQALGQGPQFIFQYYREEENGRGNFPPRFSGLQFPNYSSELNVNALELDDSALYLCASSLTNNYGYTFGSGTRLTVV.

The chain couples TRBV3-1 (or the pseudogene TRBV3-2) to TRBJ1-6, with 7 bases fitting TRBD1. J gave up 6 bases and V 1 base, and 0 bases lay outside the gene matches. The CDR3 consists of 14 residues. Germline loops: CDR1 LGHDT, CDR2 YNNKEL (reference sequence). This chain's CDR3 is CASSQGDSNSPLHF. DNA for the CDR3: TGTGCCAGCAGCCAAGGGGACAGTAATTCACCCCTCCACTTT.

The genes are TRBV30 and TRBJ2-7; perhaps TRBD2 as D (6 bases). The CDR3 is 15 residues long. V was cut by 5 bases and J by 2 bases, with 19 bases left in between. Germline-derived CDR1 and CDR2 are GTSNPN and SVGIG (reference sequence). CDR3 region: CAWGDSHLKPYEQYF. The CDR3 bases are TGTGCCTGGGGGGACTCCCATTTGAAACCCTACGAGCAGTACTTC.

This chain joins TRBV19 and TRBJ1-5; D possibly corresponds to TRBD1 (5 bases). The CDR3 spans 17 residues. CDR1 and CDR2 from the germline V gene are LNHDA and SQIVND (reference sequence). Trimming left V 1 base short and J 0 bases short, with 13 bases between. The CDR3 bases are TGTGCCAGTAGTATAGGTGGGGCGAGAAATAGCAATCAGCCCCAGCATTTT. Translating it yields CASSIGGARNSNQPQHF.

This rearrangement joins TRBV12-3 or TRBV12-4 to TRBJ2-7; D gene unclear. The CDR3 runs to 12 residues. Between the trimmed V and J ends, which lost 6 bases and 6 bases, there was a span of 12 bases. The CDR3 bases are TGTGCCAGCAGCACGAGCTTCTCCGAGCAGTACTTC. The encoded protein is CASSTSFSEQYF.